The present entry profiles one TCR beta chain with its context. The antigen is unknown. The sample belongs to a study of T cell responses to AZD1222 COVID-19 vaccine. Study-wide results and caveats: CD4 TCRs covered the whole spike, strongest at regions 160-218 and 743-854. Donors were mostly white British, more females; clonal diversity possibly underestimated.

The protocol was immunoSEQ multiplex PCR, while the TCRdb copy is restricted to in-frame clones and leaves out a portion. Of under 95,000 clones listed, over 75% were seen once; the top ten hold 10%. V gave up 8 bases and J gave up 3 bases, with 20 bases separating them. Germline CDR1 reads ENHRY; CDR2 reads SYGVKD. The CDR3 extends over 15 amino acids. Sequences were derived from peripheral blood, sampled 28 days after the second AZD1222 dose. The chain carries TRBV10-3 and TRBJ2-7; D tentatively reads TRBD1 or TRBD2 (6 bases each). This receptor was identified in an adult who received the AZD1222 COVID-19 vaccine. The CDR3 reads CAISSGAGRGYEQYF. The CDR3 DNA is TGTGCCATCTCCTCGGGGGCGGGACGGGGCTACGAGCAGTACTTC.